A selection of T cell receptor beta chains follows, all from one sample in a study of T cell repertoires in aging, cancer and after chemotherapy. TCRdb redid the calling of the multiplex PCR reads with MiXCR, one entry per CDR3 protein. The sample holds more than 10,000 distinct CDR3 sequences, 21% seen once. Sequencing used blood. These receptor sequences come from a human donor in good health. Both conserved end residues are part of each CDR3. The order of the fields is V gene, D gene, J gene, clone size, CDR3 DNA, CDR3 protein. A D gene is named only where the DNA matches it firmly. Some rows have no size entry. The others give once, few or many, or a class for an expanded clone.

>TRBV5-1|TRBD1|TRBJ1-5|.
TGCGCCAGCAGCAAGGACAGGGCGGGCCAGCCCCAGCATTTT
CASSKDRAGQPQHF
>TRBV15|.|TRBJ2-3|medium-sized
TGTGCCACCAGCAGTCTGCCCAACGGGGATACGCAGTATTTT
CATSSLPNGDTQYF
>TRBV15|.|TRBJ1-2|medium-sized
TGTGCCACCAGTAAAACTGCCACTAACTATGGCTACACCTTC
CATSKTATNYGYTF
>TRBV20-1|TRBD2|TRBJ2-7|many
TGCAGTGCTAGAGAAGGGAGGGGCGAGGTGAGCGAGCAGTACTTC
CSAREGRGEVSEQYF
>TRBV5-5|.|TRBJ1-1|.
TGTGCCAGCAGCTTCATTGGGAACACTGAAGCTTTCTTT
CASSFIGNTEAFF
>TRBV5-6|.|TRBJ2-1|few
TGTGCCAGCAGCTTGGAGGGAGTCTACAATGAGCAGTTCTTC
CASSLEGVYNEQFF
>TRBV29-1|.|TRBJ1-2|medium-sized
TGCAGCGCCGACTTGGACTATGGCTACACCTTC
CSADLDYGYTF
>TRBV6-1|.|TRBJ1-2|medium-sized
TGTGCCAGCAAAAAAGGGGACTTGGATAACTATGGCTACACCTTC
CASKKGDLDNYGYTF
>TRBV12-3/TRBV12-4|TRBD1|TRBJ2-7|.
TGTGCCAGCAGTTCGTATGGGGACAGGATCCTTTACGAGCAGTACTTC
CASSSYGDRILYEQYF
>TRBV30|.|TRBJ1-1|medium-sized
TGTGCCTCGGAGGACACTGAAGCTTTCTTT
CASEDTEAFF
>TRBV29-1|TRBD1|TRBJ1-1|.
TGCAGCGTCCGGGACAGGGGAGGTACTGAAGCTTTCTTT
CSVRDRGGTEAFF
>TRBV15|.|TRBJ2-3|.
TGTGCCACCAGCAGAGGTAATAGTGCGAGCACAGATACGCAGTATTTT
CATSRGNSASTDTQYF
>TRBV12-3/TRBV12-4|.|TRBJ2-7|few
TGTGCCAGCAGAACGACACTTTCCTACGAGCAGTACTTC
CASRTTLSYEQYF
>TRBV19|TRBD1|TRBJ1-6|medium-sized
TGTGCCAGTAGTAGAGAAGGGCCAGGGGGTGATTCACCCCTCCACTTT
CASSREGPGGDSPLHF
>TRBV7-3|TRBD1|TRBJ1-2|.
TGTGCCAGCAGTTCACAGGGGGCCTTAGGCTACACCTTC
CASSSQGALGYTF
>TRBV5-6|.|TRBJ1-2|many
TGTGCCAGCAGCTTAAACCCCACAGGAGACGTTGGCTACACCTTC
CASSLNPTGDVGYTF
>TRBV6-2/TRBV6-3|.|TRBJ1-2|few
TGTGCCAGCACTAATCCTACAGGGATCCTAAACTATGGCTACACCTTC
CASTNPTGILNYGYTF
>TRBV29-1|.|TRBJ1-2|medium-sized
TGCAGCGTTGAACCCCGACTGGCTAACTATGGCTACACCTTC
CSVEPRLANYGYTF
>TRBV11-2|.|TRBJ2-7|.
TGTGCCAGCAGCTTCAGGGGGGCAACACAGCGGGGGATTTCCTACGGGCAGTACTTC
CASSFRGATQRGISYGQYF
>TRBV20-1|TRBD1|TRBJ2-3|.
TGCAGTGCGGTAGATGGTTCCGGGACAGGGGGAGCAGATACGCAGTATTTT
CSAVDGSGTGGADTQYF
>TRBV7-2|TRBD1|TRBJ1-1|.
TGTGCCAGCAGCCAAAACAGGGGTTGGACTAAAGCTTTCTTT
CASSQNRGWTKAFF
>TRBV4-1|TRBD2|TRBJ2-7|.
TGCGCCAGCAGCCAACCCTCGCGGGGGGTCCCCTACGAGCAGTACTTC
CASSQPSRGVPYEQYF
>TRBV5-1|.|TRBJ2-3|few
TGTGCCCCCACCCCGGGGACATCATATAGCACAGATACGCAGTATTTT
CAPTPGTSYSTDTQYF
>TRBV7-2|.|TRBJ1-1|few
TGTGCCAGCAGCCCAGGACTGCGAACTGAAGCTTTCTTT
CASSPGLRTEAFF
>TRBV19|.|TRBJ1-1|medium-sized
TGTGCCAGTAGTAGCGACCGGGGGACCACTGAAGCTTTCTTT
CASSSDRGTTEAFF
>TRBV15|.|TRBJ2-7|.
TGTGCCACCCAATCCCGGGACATCGGATGGGACGAGCAGTACTTC
CATQSRDIGWDEQYF
>TRBV6-1|.|TRBJ1-3|medium-sized
TGTGCCAGCAGTGCAACCTACTCTGGAAACACCATATATTTT
CASSATYSGNTIYF
>TRBV19|TRBD2|TRBJ2-1|many
TGTGCCAGTAGTATAGTAAGAATAGCGGGGGACAATGAGCAGTTCTTC
CASSIVRIAGDNEQFF
>TRBV7-3|.|TRBJ1-2|few
TGTGCCAGCAGCTTACGAGGGGGGCAAGGCTACACCTTC
CASSLRGGQGYTF
>TRBV18|TRBD1|TRBJ1-2|medium-sized
TGTGCCAGCTCACCAACTCCGGGCGGGACAGGGGGCGAGTATGGCTACACCTTC
CASSPTPGGTGGEYGYTF
>TRBV13|.|TRBJ1-1|medium-sized
TGTGCCACCTGGAGGACATGGGGCACTGAAGCTTTCTTT
CATWRTWGTEAFF
>TRBV12-3/TRBV12-4|TRBD1|TRBJ2-7|few
TGTGCCAGCAGCCCCATCGGGGGACAGGCCCCCTACGAGCAGTACTTC
CASSPIGGQAPYEQYF